This TCR beta chain was recorded in a study of blood T cells in healthy people across ages. Alongside a J-beta primer mix, a sample-barcoded 5' primer served in a second PCR lasting about 6 to 11 cycles. Each cDNA molecule was tagged by a template-switch adaptor with 12 random nucleotides. A single record per CDR3 protein comes from TCRdb applying MiXCR to the 5' RACE reads. The sample contains about a million distinct CDR3 sequences, around two fifths of which appear only once. V was shortened by 6 bases and J by 5 bases, with 10 bases between the two germline ends. This CDR3 spans 12 amino acids. This receptor was taken from a man between 18 and 29 years old in good health. The chain uses TRBV12-3 or TRBV12-4 and TRBJ2-5; D is perhaps TRBD2 (6 bases). The sequencing input was blood. The CDR3 nucleotides read TGTGCCAGCAGCTGGGACTCGGAGACCCAGTACTTC. Translated: CASSWDSETQYF.